This TCR beta chain was sequenced in a study of post-analysis software for immune sequencing data. At the level of the study: Relapsing-remitting, secondary progressive and progressive-relapsing courses of multiple sclerosis were included.

Study results and caveats: In patients, a few TRBV segments were more frequent than in controls, with TRBV5-6, TRBV5-1 and TRBV20-1 among them. Batch-mates among the samples co-clustered strongly by F measure. Significantly decreased normalized Chao1 diversity was recorded for multiple sclerosis patients relative to controls.

The junction had 20 bases not matched to a gene; V was cut back by 0 bases and J by 10 bases. This CDR3 spans 18 amino acids. Germline-derived CDR1 and CDR2 are SQVTM and ANQGSEA. This clonotype was picked up a small number of times. Its specificity is not known. Prepared TCR beta cDNA libraries contained unique molecular identifiers. Each sample of roughly 0.95 to 10 million input T cells yielded 500,000 or so cDNA molecules, so each molecule approximated one T cell. TCRdb re-derived calls from the PCR reads in MiXCR, one entry per CDR3 protein. The sample contains hundreds of thousands of distinct CDR3 sequences, about 32% of which appear only once.

Source material: blood. The chain joins TRBV29-1 to TRBJ2-1; 8 nucleotides line up with TRBD2. The sequence was collected from a girl aged 10 to 17 with multiple sclerosis. The CDR3 protein is CSVEDLGREAGMVGEQFF. The CDR3 bases are TGCAGCGTTGAAGATCTGGGGCGGGAGGCCGGAATGGTAGGCGAGCAGTTCTTC.